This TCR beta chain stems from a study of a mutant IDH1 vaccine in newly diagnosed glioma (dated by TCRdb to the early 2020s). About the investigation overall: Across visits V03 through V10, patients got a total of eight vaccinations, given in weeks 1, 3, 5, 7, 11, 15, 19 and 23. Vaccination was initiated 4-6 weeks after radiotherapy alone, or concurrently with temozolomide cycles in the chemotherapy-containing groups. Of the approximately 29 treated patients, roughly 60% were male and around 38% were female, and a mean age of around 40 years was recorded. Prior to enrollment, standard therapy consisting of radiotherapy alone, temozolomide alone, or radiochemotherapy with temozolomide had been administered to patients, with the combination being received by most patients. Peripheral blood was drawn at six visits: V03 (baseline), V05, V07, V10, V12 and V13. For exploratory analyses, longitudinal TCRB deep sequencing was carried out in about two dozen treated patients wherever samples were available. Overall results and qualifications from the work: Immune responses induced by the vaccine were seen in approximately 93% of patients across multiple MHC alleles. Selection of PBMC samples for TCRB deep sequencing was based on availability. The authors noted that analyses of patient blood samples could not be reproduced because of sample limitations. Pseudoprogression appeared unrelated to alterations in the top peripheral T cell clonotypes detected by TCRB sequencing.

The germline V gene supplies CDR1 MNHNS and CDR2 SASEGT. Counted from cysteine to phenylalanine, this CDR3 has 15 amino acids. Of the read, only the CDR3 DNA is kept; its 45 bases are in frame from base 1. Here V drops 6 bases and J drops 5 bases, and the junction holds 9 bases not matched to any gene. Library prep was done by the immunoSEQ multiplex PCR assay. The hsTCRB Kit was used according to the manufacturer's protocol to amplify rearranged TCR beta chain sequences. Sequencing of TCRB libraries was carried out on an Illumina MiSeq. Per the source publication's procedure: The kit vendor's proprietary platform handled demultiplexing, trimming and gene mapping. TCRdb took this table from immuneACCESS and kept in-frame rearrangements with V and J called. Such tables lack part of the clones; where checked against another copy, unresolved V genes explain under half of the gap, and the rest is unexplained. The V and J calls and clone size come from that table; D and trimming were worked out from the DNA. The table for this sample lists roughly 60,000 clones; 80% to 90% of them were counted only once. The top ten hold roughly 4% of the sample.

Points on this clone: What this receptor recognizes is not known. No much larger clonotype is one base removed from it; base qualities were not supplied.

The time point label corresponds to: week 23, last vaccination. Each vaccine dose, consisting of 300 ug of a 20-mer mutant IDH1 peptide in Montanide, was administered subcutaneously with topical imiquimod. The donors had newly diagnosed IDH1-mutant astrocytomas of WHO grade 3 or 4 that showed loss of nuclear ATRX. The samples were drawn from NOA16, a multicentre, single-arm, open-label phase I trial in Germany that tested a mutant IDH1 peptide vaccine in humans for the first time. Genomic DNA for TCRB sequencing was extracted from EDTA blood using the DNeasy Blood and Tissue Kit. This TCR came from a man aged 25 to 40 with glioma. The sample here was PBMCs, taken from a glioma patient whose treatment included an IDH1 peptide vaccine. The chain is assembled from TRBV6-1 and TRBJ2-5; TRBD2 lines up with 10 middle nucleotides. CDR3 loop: CASSPEGLALETQYF. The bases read TGTGCCAGCAGCCCTGAGGGACTAGCGCTGGAGACCCAGTACTTC.